Below, 22 T cell receptor beta chains from the same sample are listed, as sequenced in a study of OX40 agonist ivuxolimab in advanced cancers. The assay was immunoSEQ multiplex PCR, and TCRdb's table has in-frame clones only and misses some. This sample has more than 50,000 clones, with approximately 86% found just once. The sample in question was CD4+ or CD8+ T cells sorted from blood, obtained in a trial of the OX40 agonist ivuxolimab. Source of these receptors: an adult with an advanced solid tumor such as melanoma, head and neck, liver or kidney cancer.

This chain links TRBV2 with TRBJ1-2; D is unclear. Germline-derived CDR1 and CDR2 are SNHLY and FYNNEI. V lost 5 bases and J 8 bases, leaving 18 bases between the germline ends. The CDR3 is 14 amino acids. The CDR3 bases are TGTGCCAGCAGTTCAGAAGTAGGTTCCGCGGGCTACACCTTC. This codes for CASSSEVGSAGYTF. The full variable domain, with the rest looked up from reference TRBV2 and TRBJ1-2, is EPEVTQTPSHQVTQMGQEVILRCVPISNHLYFYWYRQILGQKVEFLVSFYNNEISEKSEIFDDQFSVERPDGSNFTLKIRSTKLEDSAMYFCASSSEVGSAGYTFGSGTRLTVV.

The chain is built from TRBV28 and TRBJ2-3; a possible D gene is TRBD2 (6 bases). Germline V lookup: CDR1 MDHEN, CDR2 SYDVKM. Deletions cut 6 bases from V and 5 bases from J, with 18 bases between. This CDR3 has 15 residues. The CDR3 region is CASSGEVRDVDTQYF. The CDR3 coding sequence is TGTGCCAGCAGCGGGGAGGTGCGGGATGTAGATACGCAGTATTTT. The full variable domain, its missing parts supplied by reference TRBV28 and TRBJ2-3, is DVKVTQSSRYLVKRTGEKVFLECVQDMDHENMFWYRQDPGLGLRLIYFSYDVKMKEKGDIPEGYSVSREKKERFSLILESASTNQTSMYLCASSGEVRDVDTQYFGPGTRLTVL.

This chain connects TRBV10-3 to TRBJ2-7; possible D gene TRBD1, 5 bases. In germline, CDR1 is ENHRY, CDR2 SYGVKD. The CDR3 contains 14 residues. V gave up 5 bases and J gave up 4 bases, with 15 bases separating them. The CDR3 DNA reads TGTGCCATCAGTACCCGCAGGGCTAGGTACGAGCAGTACTTC. Protein product: CAISTRRARYEQYF.

This clone was seen just once. The chain uses TRBV12-5 and TRBJ1-1, with D possibly matching TRBD1 (5 bases). Germline V gene data show CDR1 as LGHNT and CDR2 as FRNRAP. CDR3 length: 15 residues. Trimming shortened V by 1 base and J by 0 bases, and 9 bases separated the two germline ends. The CDR3 loop is CASGLGTGLNTEAFF. For the CDR3, the DNA is TGTGCTAGTGGTTTGGGAACAGGCCTGAACACTGAAGCTTTCTTT.

The gene calls are TRBV6-1 and TRBJ1-2, with 11 bases that match TRBD1. CDR1 is MNHNS, CDR2 SASEGT, per germline. Unmatched junction bases numbered 6, after V lost 6 bases and J lost 6 bases. The CDR3 has 14 residues. The CDR3 sequence is CASSRSDRGHGYTF. The CDR3 nucleotides are TGTGCCAGCAGCAGGTCGGACAGGGGGCATGGCTACACCTTC.

The chain uses TRBV25-1 and TRBJ2-2; D gene uncertain. The V gene lost 3 bases and the J gene lost 6 bases, with 5 bases spanning the gap. The CDR3 covers 12 residues. Germline V gene lookup returns CDR1 MGHDK and CDR2 SYGVNS. The CDR3 sequence is CASSERPGELFF. As DNA, the CDR3 is TGTGCCAGCAGTGAGCGCCCCGGGGAGCTGTTTTTT.

The chain recombines TRBV18 with TRBJ2-1, with D tentatively TRBD2 (6 bases). CDR3 length: 16 amino acids. Germline-derived CDR1 and CDR2 are KGHSH and LQKENI. With 0 bases removed from V and 1 base from J, the gap between germline ends came to 10 bases. The CDR3 DNA reads TGTGCCAGCTCACCACCTGAGCTAGCGTCCTACAATGAGCAGTTCTTC. Its translation is CASSPPELASYNEQFF.

This clone was seen only a few times. The rearrangement joins TRBV5-1 to TRBJ2-1; TRBD1 agrees at 7 bases. CDR1 SGHRS and CDR2 YFSETQ come from the germline V gene. V was clipped by 0 bases and J by 0 bases; unmatched bases: 3. The CDR3 is 16 residues long. CDR3 region: CASSLEGAASYNEQFF. The CDR3 region has the DNA TGCGCCAGCAGCTTGGAGGGGGCGGCCTCCTACAATGAGCAGTTCTTC. Looking up the rest from reference TRBV5-1 and TRBJ2-1 gives the full variable domain: KAGVTQTPRYLIKTRGQQVTLSCSPISGHRSVSWYQQTPGQGLQFLFEYFSETQRNKGNFPGRFSGRQFSNSRSEMNVSTLELGDSALYLCASSLEGAASYNEQFFGPGTRLTVL.

The chain employs TRBV19 and TRBJ1-6; no definite D call. V gave up 1 base and J gave up 4 bases, with 8 bases separating them. Looked up from germline, CDR1 is LNHDA and CDR2 is SQIVND (reference sequence). The CDR3 is 15 residues long. CDR3 DNA: TGTGCCAGTAGTATAGGAGGGTTGTATAATTCACCCCTCCACTTT. This encodes CASSIGGLYNSPLHF.

The chain carries TRBV6-6 and TRBJ1-6; tentative D call: TRBD1 (5 bases). With 5 bases removed from V and 10 bases from J, the gap between germline ends came to 9 bases. Per the germline V gene, CDR1 is MNHNY and CDR2 is SVGAGI (reference sequence). This CDR3 comprises 12 residues. The CDR3 region is CASSRDSSPLHF. CDR3 in DNA: TGTGCCAGCAGTCGGGACTCCTCACCCCTCCACTTT.

V gene TRBV7-9 combines with J gene TRBJ2-2, with unresolved D. The CDR3 spans 15 residues. V was shortened by 1 base and J by 3 bases, with 9 bases between the two germline ends. Germline V gene sequence: CDR1 SEHNR, CDR2 FQNEAQ (reference sequence). CDR3: CASSLGLDDTGELFF. The CDR3 DNA sequence: TGTGCCAGCAGCTTAGGGTTGGACGACACCGGGGAGCTGTTTTTT.

The chain has TRBV18 and TRBJ2-7; the D is unclear. The CDR3 totals 12 residues. Germline loops: CDR1 KGHSH, CDR2 LQKENI. Trimming shortened V by 6 bases and J by 4 bases, and 10 bases separated the two germline ends. The CDR3 loop is CASSLMQYEQYF. The CDR3 coding sequence is TGTGCCAGCTCCCTCATGCAGTACGAGCAGTACTTC.

This chain connects TRBV7-9 to TRBJ2-5; D is ambiguous. The V end lost 3 bases, the J end lost 2 bases, and 1 base lay between the germline ends. In germline, CDR1 is SEHNR, CDR2 FQNEAQ (reference sequence). This CDR3 spans 11 amino acids. The CDR3 sequence: CASSFQETQYF. Written as DNA, the CDR3 is TGTGCCAGCAGCTTTCAAGAGACCCAGTACTTC. The full variable domain, rest sourced from reference TRBV7-9 and TRBJ2-5, is DTGVSQNPRHKITKRGQNVTFRCDPISEHNRLYWYRQTLGQGPEFLTYFQNEAQLEKSRLLSDRFSAERPKGSFSTLEIQRTEQGDSAMYLCASSFQETQYFGPGTRLLVL.

V is TRBV7-2 and J is TRBJ2-7; 9 bases are shared with TRBD1. The V gene end was trimmed by 6 bases and the J gene end by 2 bases; junction bases not matched to a gene: 14. Germline CDR1 is SGHTA and CDR2 is FQGNSA. The CDR3 has 17 amino acids. CDR3 coding DNA: TGTGCCAGCAGACCACCCCGCCCGGGACAGGGAACCTACGAGCAGTACTTC. Translated: CASRPPRPGQGTYEQYF.

The chain combines TRBV19 with TRBJ1-2; D is undetermined. Trimming removed 0 bases from V and 6 bases from J, with 5 bases in between. Germline CDR1 is LNHDA and CDR2 is SQIVND (reference sequence). This CDR3 has 12 amino acids. The CDR3 spells CASSIDGDGYTF. CDR3 sequence (DNA): TGTGCCAGTAGTATAGACGGGGATGGCTACACCTTC.

This sequence joins TRBV9 and TRBJ2-3, with D perhaps matching TRBD2 (5 bases). The CDR3 has 15 residues. The ends were cut back, 1 base at V and 0 bases at J, with 9 bases in the middle. CDR1 SGDLS and CDR2 YYNGEE come from the germline V gene. CDR3 region: CASSVTGVSTDTQYF. The CDR3, as DNA: TGTGCCAGCAGCGTAACCGGGGTAAGCACAGATACGCAGTATTTT. Together with reference TRBV9 and TRBJ2-3, the CDR3 gives the full variable domain: DSGVTQTPKHLITATGQRVTLRCSPRSGDLSVYWYQQSLDQGLQFLIQYYNGEERAKGNILERFSAQQFPDLHSELNLSSLELGDSALYFCASSVTGVSTDTQYFGPGTRLTVL.

The genes are TRBV7-9 and TRBJ2-1; D unclear. Germline assignment: CDR1 SEHNR and CDR2 FQNEAQ (reference sequence). Trimming cost V 10 bases and J 15 bases, with 13 bases left between them. CDR3 size: 9 residues. The CDR3 loop reads CATKGPPFF. The CDR3, as DNA: TGTGCCACCAAAGGGCCCCCGTTCTTC.

This clone was detected a few times. V and J are TRBV27 and TRBJ2-3; 9 positions agree with TRBD2. Losses at the gene ends were 8 bases for V and 5 bases for J; bases not matched to a gene: 11. The CDR3 runs to 15 residues. Germline-derived CDR1 and CDR2 are MNHEY and SMNVEV (reference sequence). CDR3 sequence (DNA): TGTGCCAGCTTTGCCGCGGGGGGGCGGAGAGATACGCAGTATTTT. Its protein is CASFAAGGRRDTQYF.

V gene TRBV28 combines with J gene TRBJ2-5; TRBD2 matches 11 bases. The germline CDR1 and CDR2 sequences are MDHEN and SYDVKM. This CDR3 is 17 amino acids long. V lost 1 base to trimming and J lost 5 bases; unmatched junction nucleotides: 9. CDR3 DNA: TGTGCCAGCAGTTTATCGGGTAGCGGGAGGGCCAGGGAGACCCAGTACTTC. Its translation is CASSLSGSGRARETQYF. Combining the CDR3 with reference TRBV28 and TRBJ2-5 gives the whole variable domain DVKVTQSSRYLVKRTGEKVFLECVQDMDHENMFWYRQDPGLGLRLIYFSYDVKMKEKGDIPEGYSVSREKKERFSLILESASTNQTSMYLCASSLSGSGRARETQYFGPGTRLLVL.

The V gene is TRBV10-2, the J gene TRBJ2-7; 12 bases align to TRBD2. CDR1 and CDR2 (germline): WSHSY, SAAADI. V was clipped by 7 bases and J by 4 bases; unmatched bases: 5. This CDR3 has 14 amino acids. The DNA for the CDR3 is TGCGCCAGCAAACGACTAGCGGGAGTTTACGAGCAGTACTTC. This encodes CASKRLAGVYEQYF.

The rearrangement uses TRBV28 and TRBJ2-5; maybe TRBD2 (6 bases). The J call may be mistaken, given a closer DNA end match to TRBJ2-7. The CDR3 extends over 14 amino acids. Germline CDR1 reads MDHEN; CDR2 reads SYDVKM. CDR3 coding DNA: TGTGCCAGCAGTTTCGGAGGGTCCTCCTACGAGCAGTACTTC. It yields the protein CASSFGGSSYEQYF.

This clone occurred once. The CDR3 loop is CASSLGLDVQYF. In DNA, the CDR3 is TGTGCCAGCAGCCTAGGACTAGACGTTCAGTACTTC. The chain is built from TRBV7-2 and TRBJ2-4, with TRBD2 matching 7 bases. This CDR3 has 12 residues. The V gene end was trimmed by 5 bases and the J gene end by 11 bases; junction bases not matched to a gene: 6. The germline V gene encodes CDR1 SGHTA and CDR2 FQGNSA.